Following are 18 T cell receptor beta chains from one sample sequenced in a study of shared clonotypes between healthy human individuals. Some clones are missing from TCRdb's copy, which holds only in-frame ones; the method was immunoSEQ multiplex PCR. The sample consists of 500,000 to 650,000 clones, around 76% of them appearing once. Source material: PBMCs. These receptors were taken from a woman aged 40 to 50 in good health. Some clones in this sample may be carry-over from other donors' samples.

This chain connects TRBV4-2 to TRBJ2-5, with 9 bases aligning to TRBD1. Trimming at V came to 1 base and at J to 4 bases, leaving 19 bases not matched to a gene. Germline V gene sequence: CDR1 LGHNA, CDR2 YNFKEQ. The CDR3 sequence is 20 residues long. CDR3 nucleotide sequence: TGTGCCAGCAGCCAAGGAGGGACGGGGCCGGGGACAGGGTGGAGAGAGACCCAGTACTTC. As protein: CASSQGGTGPGTGWRETQYF.

This clone was counted only a few times. V is TRBV9 and J is TRBJ1-1; possible D gene TRBD1, 5 bases. The CDR3 covers 12 residues. Germline V gene data show CDR1 as SGDLS and CDR2 as YYNGEE. Trimming removed 5 bases from V and 7 bases from J, with 12 bases in between. CDR3 residues: CASSRQGGEAFF. Written as DNA, the CDR3 is TGTGCCAGCAGTCGTCAGGGAGGTGAAGCTTTCTTT.

The V gene is TRBV29-1, the J gene TRBJ2-7; D gene uncertain. This CDR3 contains 12 residues. V lost 4 bases, J lost 5 bases, and 12 bases lay in between. CDR1 is SQVTM, CDR2 ANQGSEA, per germline. The chain's CDR3 is CSVALGVDEQYF. The CDR3 bases are TGCAGCGTTGCTCTAGGAGTCGACGAGCAGTACTTC.

The chain couples TRBV2 to TRBJ1-2, with 7 bases lining up with TRBD1. Unmatched junction bases numbered 5, after V lost 0 bases and J lost 4 bases. CDR3 size: 15 residues. Germline loops: CDR1 SNHLY, CDR2 FYNNEI. CDR3 protein: CASSEAGRGGYGYTF. The CDR3 nucleotides read TGTGCCAGCAGTGAAGCTGGCAGGGGGGGCTATGGCTACACCTTC.

The chain uses TRBV27 and TRBJ1-1; D remains ambiguous. Trimming left V 2 bases short and J 5 bases short, with 15 bases between. The CDR3 is 15 amino acids. CDR1 is MNHEY and CDR2 is SMNVEV in the germline V gene (reference sequence). The CDR3 sequence: CASSLSIGPGTEAFF. DNA for the CDR3: TGTGCCAGCAGTTTAAGTATCGGCCCTGGGACTGAAGCTTTCTTT.

In nucleotides, the CDR3 is TGTGCCAGCAGCTTATACCGGGATGGGGACTACGAGCAGTACTTC. Its protein is CASSLYRDGDYEQYF. This sequence joins TRBV13 and TRBJ2-7; TRBD2 might be the D (5 bases). The CDR3 is 15 amino acids. The germline CDR1 and CDR2 sequences are PRHDT and FYEKMQ (reference sequence). The V gene lost 2 bases and the J gene lost 3 bases, with 14 bases spanning the gap.

In this sample, this clone turned up a few times. This sample also contains other DNA sequences that code for the same CDR3. The chain has TRBV5-1 and TRBJ2-2, with TRBD2 as a possible D gene (5 bases). The CDR3 totals 15 residues. The V end lost 4 bases, the J end lost 3 bases, and 13 bases lay between the germline ends. From germline, CDR1 is SGHRS and CDR2 YFSETQ. CDR3 bases: TGCGCCAGCAGCCTGGTAGGGCGGGACACCGGGGAGCTGTTTTTT. It specifies CASSLVGRDTGELFF.

The V call is TRBV28, the J call TRBJ2-3, with D unclear. V was pared by 8 bases and J by 2 bases, with 8 bases between. This CDR3 comprises 12 residues. From germline, CDR1 is MDHEN and CDR2 SYDVKM. CDR3 sequence: CASQESTDTQYF. The CDR3 coding sequence is TGTGCCAGCCAGGAGTCCACAGATACGCAGTATTTT. Full variable domain (outside the CDR3, taken from reference TRBV28 and TRBJ2-3): DVKVTQSSRYLVKRTGEKVFLECVQDMDHENMFWYRQDPGLGLRLIYFSYDVKMKEKGDIPEGYSVSREKKERFSLILESASTNQTSMYLCASQESTDTQYFGPGTRLTVL.

The chain has TRBV10-3 and TRBJ2-2, with D tentatively TRBD2 (5 bases). The CDR3 has 15 residues. V gave up 3 bases and J gave up 1 base, with 9 bases separating them. Germline V gene lookup returns CDR1 ENHRY and CDR2 SYGVKD. CDR3 sequence (DNA): TGTGCCATCAGTGACCAACGGGGGAACACCGGGGAGCTGTTTTTT. Its protein is CAISDQRGNTGELFF.

This clone was recorded at least ten times. The chain recombines TRBV4-1 with TRBJ2-1; 8 bases line up with TRBD2. Germline CDR1 reads MGHRA; CDR2 reads YSYEKL. V was pared by 0 bases and J by 9 bases, with 22 bases of the junction left unmatched. This CDR3 region has 20 residues. The CDR3 protein is CASSQEPAHRTSGRLSEQFF. The CDR3 nucleotides read TGCGCCAGCAGCCAAGAGCCCGCCCATCGTACTAGCGGCCGTCTGAGTGAGCAGTTCTTC.

The chain uses TRBV19 and TRBJ2-1, with D possibly being TRBD1 (6 bases). Germline V gene lookup returns CDR1 LNHDA and CDR2 SQIVND (reference sequence). V lost 6 bases, J lost 2 bases, and 17 bases lay in between. This CDR3 has 16 residues. CDR3 sequence reads: CASRRLNREPYNEQFF. CDR3 bases: TGTGCCAGTAGGAGATTAAACAGGGAACCCTACAATGAGCAGTTCTTC.

The J gene is TRBJ2-7, the V gene TRBV5-1; no clear D gene. Trimming took off 7 bases at V and 4 bases at J, with 15 bases between the two ends. Germline CDR1 reads SGHRS; CDR2 reads YFSETQ. The CDR3 totals 13 residues. CDR3 in amino acids: CASSIGGTYEQYF. The CDR3 DNA follows: TGCGCCAGCTCCATCGGCGGAACATACGAGCAGTACTTC.

The V and J genes are TRBV25-1 and TRBJ2-5; D is perhaps TRBD2 (7 bases). The V gene's germline CDR1 is MGHDK and CDR2 SYGVNS. V lost 1 base to trimming and J lost 5 bases, with 20 bases between them. This CDR3 is 17 amino acids long. The CDR3 DNA sequence: TGTGCCAGCAGTGAATGGGAGGGCAGGACCCAGGGGGAGACCCAGTACTTC. Residues: CASSEWEGRTQGETQYF.

The rearrangement uses TRBV27 and TRBJ1-4, with D maybe TRBD1 (5 bases). This CDR3 spans 14 amino acids. The germline V gene has CDR1 MNHEY and CDR2 SMNVEV (reference sequence). V dropped 2 bases and J dropped 8 bases, with 12 bases sitting between them. The CDR3 nucleotides are TGTGCCAGCAGTTTAGGGGGAGGGGACGAAAAACTGTTTTTT. Translation gives CASSLGGGDEKLFF.

The V and J genes are TRBV10-3 and TRBJ2-1; 12 positions match TRBD2. This CDR3 region has 16 residues. V gave up 8 bases and J gave up 9 bases; unmatched junction bases: 14. Looked up from germline, CDR1 is ENHRY and CDR2 is SYGVKD. CDR3 region: CAIERIEASGRGEQFF. DNA for the CDR3: TGTGCCATCGAAAGAATTGAGGCTAGCGGGAGGGGTGAGCAGTTCTTC.

Note on this clone: The same CDR3 also results from other DNA sequences found in this sample. The chain recombines TRBV19 with TRBJ2-7; D not resolved. Trimming took 5 bases from V and 1 from J, leaving 9 bases between them. From germline, CDR1 is LNHDA and CDR2 SQIVND (reference sequence). This CDR3 is 13 amino acids long. CDR3 in amino acids: CASSPSSSYEQYF. For the CDR3, the DNA is TGTGCCAGTAGTCCTAGTAGTTCCTACGAGCAGTACTTC.

This clone was detected a few times. The rearrangement joins TRBV10-3 to TRBJ1-2, with TRBD1 identical over 9 bases. V dropped 6 bases and J dropped 6; count of bases not matched to a gene: 8. Germline CDR1 ENHRY, CDR2 SYGVKD. CDR3 length: 14 residues. The CDR3 nucleotides read TGTGCCATCAGCCTTACAGGGGGCCTGGATGGCTACACCTTC. Translated: CAISLTGGLDGYTF.

The chain joins TRBV27 to TRBJ1-2; TRBD1 matches at 7 bases. This CDR3 spans 14 amino acids. The germline V gene encodes CDR1 MNHEY and CDR2 SMNVEV (reference sequence). V lost 4 bases and J lost 5; bases outside the gene matches: 7. The CDR3 nucleotides read TGTGCCAGCAGTTCCACGGGACAGAGGTATGGCTACACCTTC. This encodes CASSSTGQRYGYTF.